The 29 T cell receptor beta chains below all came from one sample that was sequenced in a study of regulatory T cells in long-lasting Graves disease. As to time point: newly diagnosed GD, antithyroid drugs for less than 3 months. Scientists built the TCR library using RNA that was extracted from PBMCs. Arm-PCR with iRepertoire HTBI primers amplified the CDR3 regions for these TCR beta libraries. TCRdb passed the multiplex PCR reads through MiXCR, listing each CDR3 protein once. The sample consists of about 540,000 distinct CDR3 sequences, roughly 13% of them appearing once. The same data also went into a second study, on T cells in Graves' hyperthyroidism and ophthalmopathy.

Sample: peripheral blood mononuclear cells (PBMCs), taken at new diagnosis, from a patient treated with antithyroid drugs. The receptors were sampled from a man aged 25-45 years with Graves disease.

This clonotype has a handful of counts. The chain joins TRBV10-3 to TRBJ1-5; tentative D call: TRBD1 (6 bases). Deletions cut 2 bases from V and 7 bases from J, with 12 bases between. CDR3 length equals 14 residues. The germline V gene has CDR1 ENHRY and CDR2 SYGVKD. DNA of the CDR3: TGTGCCATCAGTGAGAGGGGGGGGGTACAGCCCCAGCATTTT. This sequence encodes CAISERGGVQPQHF.

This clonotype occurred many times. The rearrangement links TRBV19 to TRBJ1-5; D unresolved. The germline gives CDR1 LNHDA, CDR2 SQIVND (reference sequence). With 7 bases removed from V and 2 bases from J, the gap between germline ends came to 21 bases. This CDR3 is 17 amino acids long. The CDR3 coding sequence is TGTGCCAGTAACCGTGATGAAGGGTCCTTTGGCAATCAGCCCCAGCATTTT. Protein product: CASNRDEGSFGNQPQHF.

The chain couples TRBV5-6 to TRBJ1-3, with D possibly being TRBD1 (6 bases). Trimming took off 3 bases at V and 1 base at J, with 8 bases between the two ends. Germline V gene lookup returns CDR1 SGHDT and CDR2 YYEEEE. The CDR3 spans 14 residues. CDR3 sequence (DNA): TGTGCCAGCAGCTGGGACAAGTCTGGAAACACCATATATTTT. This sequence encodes CASSWDKSGNTIYF.

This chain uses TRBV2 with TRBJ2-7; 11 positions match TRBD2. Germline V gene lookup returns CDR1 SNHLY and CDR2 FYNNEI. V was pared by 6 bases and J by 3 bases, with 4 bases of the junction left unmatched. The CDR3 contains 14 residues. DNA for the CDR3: TGTGCCAGCAGGGACGGGACTAGCGGCTACGAGCAGTACTTC. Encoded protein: CASRDGTSGYEQYF.

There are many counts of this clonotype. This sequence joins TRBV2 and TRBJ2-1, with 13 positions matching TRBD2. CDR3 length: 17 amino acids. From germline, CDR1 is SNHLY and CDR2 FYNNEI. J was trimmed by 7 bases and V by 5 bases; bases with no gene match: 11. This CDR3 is CASSPLRTSGSLNEQFF. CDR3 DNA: TGTGCCAGCAGTCCCCTTCGGACTAGCGGGAGTCTTAATGAGCAGTTCTTC.

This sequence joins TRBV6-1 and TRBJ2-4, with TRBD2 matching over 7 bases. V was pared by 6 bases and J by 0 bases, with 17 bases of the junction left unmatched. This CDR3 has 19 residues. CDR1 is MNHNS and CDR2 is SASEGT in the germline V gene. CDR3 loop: CASRFTGTIGPGAKNIQYF. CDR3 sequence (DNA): TGTGCCAGCAGGTTCACCGGGACTATTGGCCCCGGAGCCAAAAACATTCAGTACTTC.

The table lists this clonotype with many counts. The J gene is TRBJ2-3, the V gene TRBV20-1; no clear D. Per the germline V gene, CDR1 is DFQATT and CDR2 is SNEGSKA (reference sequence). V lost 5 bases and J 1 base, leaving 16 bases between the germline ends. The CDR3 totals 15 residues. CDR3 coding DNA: TGCAGTGCTTGTGACTCCCTGACGGGCACAGATACGCAGTATTTT. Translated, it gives CSACDSLTGTDTQYF.

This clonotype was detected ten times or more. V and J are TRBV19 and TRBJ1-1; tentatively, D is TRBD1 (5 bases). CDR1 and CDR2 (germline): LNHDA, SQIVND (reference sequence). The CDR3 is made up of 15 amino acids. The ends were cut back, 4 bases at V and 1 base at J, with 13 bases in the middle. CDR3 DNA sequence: TGTGCCAGTAGTAAGGGGATGGGGAAGAACACTGAAGCTTTCTTT. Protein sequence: CASSKGMGKNTEAFF.

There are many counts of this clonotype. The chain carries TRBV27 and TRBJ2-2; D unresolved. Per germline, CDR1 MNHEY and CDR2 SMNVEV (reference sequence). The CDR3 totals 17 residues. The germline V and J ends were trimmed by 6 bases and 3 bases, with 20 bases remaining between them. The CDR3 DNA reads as TGTGCCAGCAGATATCCGTTCTGGGGTACGCACACCGGGGAGCTGTTTTTT. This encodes CASRYPFWGTHTGELFF.

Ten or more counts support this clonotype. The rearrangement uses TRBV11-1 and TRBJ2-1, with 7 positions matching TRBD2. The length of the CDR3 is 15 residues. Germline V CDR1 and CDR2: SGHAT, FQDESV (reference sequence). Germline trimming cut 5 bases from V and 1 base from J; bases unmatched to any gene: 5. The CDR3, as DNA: TGTGCCAGCAGCCGAAAAGCGGGATCCTACAATGAGCAGTTCTTC. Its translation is CASSRKAGSYNEQFF.

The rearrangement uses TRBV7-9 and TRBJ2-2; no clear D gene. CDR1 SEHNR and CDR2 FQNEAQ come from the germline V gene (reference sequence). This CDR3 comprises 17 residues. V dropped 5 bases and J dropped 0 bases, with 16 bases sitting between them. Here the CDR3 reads CASSPPQPGTNTGELFF. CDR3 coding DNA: TGTGCCAGCAGCCCTCCCCAGCCAGGCACGAACACCGGGGAGCTGTTTTTT. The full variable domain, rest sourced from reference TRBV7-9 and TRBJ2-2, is DTGVSQNPRHKITKRGQNVTFRCDPISEHNRLYWYRQTLGQGPEFLTYFQNEAQLEKSRLLSDRFSAERPKGSFSTLEIQRTEQGDSAMYLCASSPPQPGTNTGELFFGEGSRLTVL.

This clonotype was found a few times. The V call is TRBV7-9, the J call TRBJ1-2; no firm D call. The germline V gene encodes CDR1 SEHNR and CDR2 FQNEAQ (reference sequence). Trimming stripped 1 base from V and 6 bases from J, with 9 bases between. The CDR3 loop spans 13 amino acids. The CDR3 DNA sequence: TGTGCCAGCAGCTTAGGATTCGCAAATGGCTACACCTTC. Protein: CASSLGFANGYTF.

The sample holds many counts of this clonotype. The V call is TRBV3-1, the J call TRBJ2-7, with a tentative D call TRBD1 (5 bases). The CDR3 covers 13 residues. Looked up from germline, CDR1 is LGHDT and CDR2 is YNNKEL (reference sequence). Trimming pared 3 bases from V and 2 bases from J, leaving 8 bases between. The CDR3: CASSHKGPYEQYF. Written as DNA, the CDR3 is TGTGCCAGCAGCCACAAGGGGCCCTACGAGCAGTACTTC.

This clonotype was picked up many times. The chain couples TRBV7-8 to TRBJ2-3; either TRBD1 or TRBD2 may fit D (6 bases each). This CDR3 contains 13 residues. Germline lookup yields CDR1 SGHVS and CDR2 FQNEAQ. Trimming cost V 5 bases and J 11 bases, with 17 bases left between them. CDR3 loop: CASSARAEGGQYF. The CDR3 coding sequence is TGTGCCAGCAGCGCACGTGCGGAGGGGGGGCAGTATTTT. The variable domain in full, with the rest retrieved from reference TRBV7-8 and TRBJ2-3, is GAGVSQSPRYKVAKRGQDVALRCDPISGHVSLFWYQQALGQGPEFLTYFQNEAQLDKSGLPSDRFFAERPEGSVSTLKIQRTQQEDSAVYLCASSARAEGGQYFGPGTRLTVL.

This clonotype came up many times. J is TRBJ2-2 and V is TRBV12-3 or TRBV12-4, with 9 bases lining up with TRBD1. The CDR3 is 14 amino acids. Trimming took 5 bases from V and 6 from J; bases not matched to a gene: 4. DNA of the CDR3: TGTGCCAGCAGTAACGGGACAGGGCCCGGGGAGCTGTTTTTT. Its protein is CASSNGTGPGELFF.

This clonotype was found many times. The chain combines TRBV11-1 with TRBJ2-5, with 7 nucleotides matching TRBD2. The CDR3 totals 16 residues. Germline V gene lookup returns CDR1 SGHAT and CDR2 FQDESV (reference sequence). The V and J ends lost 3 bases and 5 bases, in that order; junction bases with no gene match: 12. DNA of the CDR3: TGTGCCAGCAGCTTGCGGCCGACTAGCAGTGGTGAGACCCAGTACTTC. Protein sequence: CASSLRPTSSGETQYF.

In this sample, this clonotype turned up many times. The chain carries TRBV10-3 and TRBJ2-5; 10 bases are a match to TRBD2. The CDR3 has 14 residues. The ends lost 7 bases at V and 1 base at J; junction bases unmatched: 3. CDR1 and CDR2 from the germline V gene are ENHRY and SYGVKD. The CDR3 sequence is CAITPSGSQETQYF. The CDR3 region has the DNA TGTGCCATCACCCCTAGCGGGAGCCAAGAGACCCAGTACTTC.

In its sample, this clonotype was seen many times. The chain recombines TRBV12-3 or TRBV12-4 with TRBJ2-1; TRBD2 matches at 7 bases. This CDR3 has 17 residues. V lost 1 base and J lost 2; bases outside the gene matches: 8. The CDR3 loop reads CASSLGRLADTYNEQFF. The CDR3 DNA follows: TGTGCCAGCAGTTTAGGACGGCTAGCGGACACCTACAATGAGCAGTTCTTC.

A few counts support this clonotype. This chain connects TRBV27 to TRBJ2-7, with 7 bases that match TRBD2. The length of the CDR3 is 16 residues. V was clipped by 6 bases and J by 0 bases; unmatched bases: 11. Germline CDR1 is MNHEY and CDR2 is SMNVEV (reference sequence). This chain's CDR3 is CASRTWEGSGSYEQYF. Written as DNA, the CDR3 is TGTGCCAGCAGAACTTGGGAGGGGTCGGGCTCCTACGAGCAGTACTTC.

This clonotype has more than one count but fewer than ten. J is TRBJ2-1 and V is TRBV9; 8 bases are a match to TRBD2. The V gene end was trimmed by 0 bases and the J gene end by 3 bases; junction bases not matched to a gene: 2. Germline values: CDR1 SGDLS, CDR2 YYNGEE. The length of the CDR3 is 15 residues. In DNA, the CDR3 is TGTGCCAGCAGCGTAGCACTAGCGGTCTACAATGAGCAGTTCTTC. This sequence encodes CASSVALAVYNEQFF.

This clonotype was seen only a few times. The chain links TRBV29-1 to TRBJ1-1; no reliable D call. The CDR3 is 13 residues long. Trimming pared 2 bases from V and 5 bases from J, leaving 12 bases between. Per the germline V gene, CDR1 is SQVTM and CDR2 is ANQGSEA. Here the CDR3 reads CSVETLLGTEAFF. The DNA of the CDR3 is TGCAGCGTTGAAACACTCCTGGGGACTGAAGCTTTCTTT.

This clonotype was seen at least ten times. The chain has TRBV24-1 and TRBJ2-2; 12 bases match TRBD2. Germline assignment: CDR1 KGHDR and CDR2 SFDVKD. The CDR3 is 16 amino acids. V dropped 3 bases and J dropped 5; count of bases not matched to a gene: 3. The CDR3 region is CATSDRLAGETGELFF. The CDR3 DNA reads TGTGCCACCAGTGATCGACTAGCGGGAGAAACCGGGGAGCTGTTTTTT.

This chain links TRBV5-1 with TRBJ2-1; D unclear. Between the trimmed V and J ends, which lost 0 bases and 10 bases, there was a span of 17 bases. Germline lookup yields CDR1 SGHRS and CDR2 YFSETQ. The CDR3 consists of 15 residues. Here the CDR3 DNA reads TGCGCCAGCAGCTTGGAACCGGTGTTGTCCTACGAGCAGTTCTTC. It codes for CASSLEPVLSYEQFF.

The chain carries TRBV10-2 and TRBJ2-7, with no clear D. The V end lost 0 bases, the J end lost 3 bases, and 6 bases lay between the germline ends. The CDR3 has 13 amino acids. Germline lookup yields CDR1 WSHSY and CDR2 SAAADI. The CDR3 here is CASSESTYYEQYF. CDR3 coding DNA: TGCGCCAGCAGTGAGTCGACTTACTACGAGCAGTACTTC.

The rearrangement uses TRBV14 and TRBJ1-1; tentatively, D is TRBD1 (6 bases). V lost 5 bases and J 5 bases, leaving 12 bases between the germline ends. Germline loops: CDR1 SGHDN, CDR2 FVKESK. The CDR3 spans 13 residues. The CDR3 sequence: CASSSTGWTEAFF. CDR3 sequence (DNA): TGTGCCAGCAGCTCTACAGGGTGGACTGAAGCTTTCTTT.

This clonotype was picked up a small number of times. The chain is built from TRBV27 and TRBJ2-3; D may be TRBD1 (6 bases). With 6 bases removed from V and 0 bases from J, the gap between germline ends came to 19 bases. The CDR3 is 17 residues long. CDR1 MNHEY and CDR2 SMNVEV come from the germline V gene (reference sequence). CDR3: CASRIRTDLYSTDTQYF. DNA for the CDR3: TGTGCCAGCAGAATCCGGACAGATCTATATAGCACAGATACGCAGTATTTT.

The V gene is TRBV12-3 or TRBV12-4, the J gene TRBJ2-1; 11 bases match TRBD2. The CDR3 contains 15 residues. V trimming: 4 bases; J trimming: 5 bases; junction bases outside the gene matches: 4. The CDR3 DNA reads TGTGCCAGCAGTTCATTAGCGGGAGGGCACAATGAGCAGTTCTTC. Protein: CASSSLAGGHNEQFF.

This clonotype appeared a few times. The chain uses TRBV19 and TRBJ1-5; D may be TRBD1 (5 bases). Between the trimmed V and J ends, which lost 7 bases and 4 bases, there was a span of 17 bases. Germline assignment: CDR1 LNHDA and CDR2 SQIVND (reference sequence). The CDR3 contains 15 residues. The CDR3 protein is CASNGGGVVNQPQHF. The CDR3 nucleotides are TGTGCCAGTAATGGGGGTGGGGTTGTAAATCAGCCCCAGCATTTT.

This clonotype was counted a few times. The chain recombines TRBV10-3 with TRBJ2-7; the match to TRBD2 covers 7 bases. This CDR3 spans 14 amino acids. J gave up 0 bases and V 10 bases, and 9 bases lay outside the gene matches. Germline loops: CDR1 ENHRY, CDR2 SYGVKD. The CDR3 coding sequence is TGTGCCACAATTTTAGCGGGTTCCTCCTACGAGCAGTACTTC. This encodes CATILAGSSYEQYF.